The 8 T cell receptor beta chains given below trace back to one sample, sequenced in a study of neurological immune-mediated disorders (dated by TCRdb to the late 2010s). Library preparation used 5' RACE. Sequencing took place on an Illumina HiSeq 2500. TCRdb handled the public reads itself, with Q25 trimming in fastp and clone calling in MiXCR, and kept productive beta chains. Rows merge per CDR3 protein into single entries with the most common DNA and genes. In all, the sample holds more than 50,000 distinct CDR3 sequences, and approximately 3.7% of those were seen once. 2.2% of the sample is in the top ten clones. Sequences were obtained from PBMCs. These receptors originate from a woman aged 45 to 65 with multiple sclerosis.

The sample holds a few counts of this clonotype. A much more abundant neighbour one base away suggests this may be a read error. The chain couples TRBV4-3 to TRBJ1-2; D gene ambiguous. Trimming took 4 bases from V and 2 from J, leaving 8 bases between them. CDR3 size: 13 residues. CDR1 is LGHNA, CDR2 YSLEER, per germline. The chain's CDR3 is CASSPEGNYGYTF. CDR3 DNA sequence: TGCGCCAGCAGCCCTGAAGGGAACTATGGCTACACCTTC.

This clonotype was seen at least ten times. The chain carries TRBV12-3 or TRBV12-4 and TRBJ1-1; D call uncertain. The CDR3 spans 13 residues. V was shortened by 3 bases and J by 6 bases, with 11 bases between the two germline ends. DNA of the CDR3: TGTGCCAGCAGTTTTGCACTCAGAGCTGAAGCTTTCTTT. The encoded protein is CASSFALRAEAFF.

At least ten counts were recorded for this clonotype. This sequence joins TRBV5-1 and TRBJ2-7; weak D call: TRBD2 (5 bases). Trimming pared 4 bases from V and 1 base from J, leaving 18 bases between. The CDR3 has 16 amino acids. In germline, CDR1 is SGHRS, CDR2 YFSETQ. CDR3 loop: CASSLDLSGFSYEQYF. The CDR3 bases are TGCGCCAGCAGCCTGGATCTCAGCGGCTTTTCCTACGAGCAGTACTTC.

This clonotype was picked up many times. The V call is TRBV20-1, the J call TRBJ2-5, with unresolved D. Looked up from germline, CDR1 is DFQATT and CDR2 is SNEGSKA (reference sequence). The CDR3 runs to 12 residues. V lost 1 base and J lost 4, with 7 bases in between. The CDR3 region is CSARATPETQYF. The CDR3 coding sequence is TGCAGTGCTAGAGCCACACCAGAGACCCAGTACTTC.

Many counts were recorded for this clonotype. V gene TRBV6-1 combines with J gene TRBJ2-2; no reliable D call. The CDR3 spans 15 residues. Per the germline V gene, CDR1 is MNHNS and CDR2 is SASEGT. Trimming removed 6 bases at V and 2 bases at J, with 13 bases between. The CDR3 reads CASRRASSNTGELFF. Here the CDR3 DNA reads TGTGCCAGCAGAAGGGCCAGCTCCAACACCGGGGAGCTGTTTTTT.

There are a few counts of this clonotype. Sequence at one end of the junction differs from germline and may be a read error. The rearrangement uses TRBV18 and TRBJ1-6; D not resolved. Looked up from germline, CDR1 is KGHSH and CDR2 is LQKENI. This CDR3 has 13 amino acids. The chain's CDR3 is CASHMGDDSPLNF. The CDR3 nucleotides are TGTGCCAGCCATATGGGCGATGATTCACCCCTCAACTTT.

This clonotype was detected a few times. A much more abundant neighbour one base away suggests this may be a read error. The chain employs TRBV7-3 and TRBJ2-1, with unresolved D. Germline assignment: CDR1 SGHTA and CDR2 FQGTGA. The CDR3 loop spans 13 amino acids. The V end was cut by 5 bases, the J end by 14 bases, with 19 bases between. Here the CDR3 reads CASSPSTDRKEFF. Written as DNA, the CDR3 is TGTGCCAGCAGCCCGTCGACCGATCGGAAGGAGTTCTTC.

This clonotype was counted ten times or more. This chain uses TRBV5-6 with TRBJ2-5; 9 bases map to TRBD1. CDR1 SGHDT and CDR2 YYEEEE come from the germline V gene. Trimming cost V 2 bases and J 4 bases; bases outside gene matches: 6. The CDR3 has 15 amino acids. The CDR3 reads CASSFPGQGSETQYF. Here the CDR3 DNA reads TGTGCCAGCAGCTTTCCAGGACAGGGGTCAGAGACCCAGTACTTC.